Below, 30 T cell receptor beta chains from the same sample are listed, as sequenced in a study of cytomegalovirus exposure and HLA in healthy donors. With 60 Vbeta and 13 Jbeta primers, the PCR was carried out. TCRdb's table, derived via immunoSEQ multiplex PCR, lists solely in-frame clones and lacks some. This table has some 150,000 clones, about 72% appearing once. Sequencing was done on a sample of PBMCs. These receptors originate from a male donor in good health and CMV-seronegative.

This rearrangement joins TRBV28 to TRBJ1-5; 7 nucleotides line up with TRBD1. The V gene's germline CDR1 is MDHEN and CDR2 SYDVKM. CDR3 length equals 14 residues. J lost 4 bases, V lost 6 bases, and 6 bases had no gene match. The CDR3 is CASRPGTVNQPQHF. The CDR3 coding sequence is TGTGCCAGCAGACCCGGGACAGTTAATCAGCCCCAGCATTTT.

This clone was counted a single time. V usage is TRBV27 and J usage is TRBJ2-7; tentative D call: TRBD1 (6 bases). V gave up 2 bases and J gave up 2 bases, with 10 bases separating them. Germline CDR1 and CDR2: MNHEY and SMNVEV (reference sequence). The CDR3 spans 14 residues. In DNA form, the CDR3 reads TGTGCCAGCAGTTTAAACAGGGCCCCCTACGAGCAGTACTTC. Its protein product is CASSLNRAPYEQYF.

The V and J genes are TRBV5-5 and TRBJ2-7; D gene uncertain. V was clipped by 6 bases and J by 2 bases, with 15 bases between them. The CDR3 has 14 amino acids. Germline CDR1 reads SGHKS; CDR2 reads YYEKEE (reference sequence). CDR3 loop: CASTPIRSTYEQYF. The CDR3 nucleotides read TGTGCCAGCACGCCAATTCGATCTACCTACGAGCAGTACTTC.

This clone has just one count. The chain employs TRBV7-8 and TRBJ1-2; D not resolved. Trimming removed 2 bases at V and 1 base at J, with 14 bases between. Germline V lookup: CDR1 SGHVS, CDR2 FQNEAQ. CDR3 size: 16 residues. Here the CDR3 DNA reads TGTGCCAGCAGCTTAAGTAGCGCAGTAAATAACTATGGCTACACCTTC. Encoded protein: CASSLSSAVNNYGYTF.

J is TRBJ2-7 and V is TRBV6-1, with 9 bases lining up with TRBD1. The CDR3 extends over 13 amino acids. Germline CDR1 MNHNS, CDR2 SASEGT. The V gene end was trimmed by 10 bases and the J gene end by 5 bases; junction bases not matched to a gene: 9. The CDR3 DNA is TGTGCCATAACCGGGACAGGGTTGCACGAGCAGTACTTC. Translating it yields CAITGTGLHEQYF.

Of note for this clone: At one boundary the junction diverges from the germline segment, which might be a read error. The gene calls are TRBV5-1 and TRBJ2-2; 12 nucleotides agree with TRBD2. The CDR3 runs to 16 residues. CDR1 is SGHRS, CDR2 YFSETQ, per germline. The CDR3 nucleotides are TGCGCCAGCAGGTTGGGACTAGCGGGGAACACCGGGGAGCTGTTTTTT. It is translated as CASRLGLAGNTGELFF.

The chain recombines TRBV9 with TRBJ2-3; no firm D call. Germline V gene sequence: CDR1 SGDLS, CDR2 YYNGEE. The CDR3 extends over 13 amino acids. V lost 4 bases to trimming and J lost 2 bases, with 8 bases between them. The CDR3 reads CASSSRLTDTQYF. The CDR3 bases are TGTGCCAGCAGCTCGCGACTCACAGATACGCAGTATTTT.

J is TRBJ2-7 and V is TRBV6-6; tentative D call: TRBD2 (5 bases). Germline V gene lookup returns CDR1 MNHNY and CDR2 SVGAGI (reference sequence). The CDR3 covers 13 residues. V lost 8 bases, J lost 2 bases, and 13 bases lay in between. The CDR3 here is CASYHDGAYEQYF. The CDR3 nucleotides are TGTGCCAGCTACCACGACGGGGCCTACGAGCAGTACTTC.

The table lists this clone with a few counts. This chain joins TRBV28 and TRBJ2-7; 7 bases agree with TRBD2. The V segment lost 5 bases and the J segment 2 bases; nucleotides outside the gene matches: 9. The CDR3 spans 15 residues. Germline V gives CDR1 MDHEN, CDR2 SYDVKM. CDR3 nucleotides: TGTGCCAGCAGTCGCGGGGGAATAGGGCCCTACGAGCAGTACTTC. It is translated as CASSRGGIGPYEQYF.

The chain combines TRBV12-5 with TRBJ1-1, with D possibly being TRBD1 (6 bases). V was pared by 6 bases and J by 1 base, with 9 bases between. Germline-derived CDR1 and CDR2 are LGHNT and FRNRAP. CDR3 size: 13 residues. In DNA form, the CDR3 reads TGTGCTAGTGGGGACAGAACGAACACTGAAGCTTTCTTT. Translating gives CASGDRTNTEAFF. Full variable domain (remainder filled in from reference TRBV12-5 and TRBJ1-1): DARVTQTPRHKVTEMGQEVTMRCQPILGHNTVFWYRQTMMQGLELLAYFRNRAPLDDSGMPKDRFSAEMPDATLATLKIQPSEPRDSAVYFCASGDRTNTEAFFGQGTRLTVV.

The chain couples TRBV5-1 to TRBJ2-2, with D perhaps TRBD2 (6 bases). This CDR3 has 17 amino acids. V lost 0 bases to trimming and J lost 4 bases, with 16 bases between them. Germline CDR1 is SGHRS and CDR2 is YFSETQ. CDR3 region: CASSLALGDSSTGELFF. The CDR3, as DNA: TGCGCCAGCAGCTTGGCCTTGGGGGACTCGAGCACCGGGGAGCTGTTTTTT.

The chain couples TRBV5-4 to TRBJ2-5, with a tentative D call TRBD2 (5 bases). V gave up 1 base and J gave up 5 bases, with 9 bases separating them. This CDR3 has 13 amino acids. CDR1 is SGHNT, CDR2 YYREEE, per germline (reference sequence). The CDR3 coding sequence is TGTGCCAGCAGCTTGCATGGGGAGGAGACCCAGTACTTC. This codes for CASSLHGEETQYF.

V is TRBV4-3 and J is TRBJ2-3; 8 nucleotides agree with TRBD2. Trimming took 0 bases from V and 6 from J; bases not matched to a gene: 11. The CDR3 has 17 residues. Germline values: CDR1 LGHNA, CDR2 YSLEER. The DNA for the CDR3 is TGCGCCAGCAGCCAAGATCTCGGACTAGCTTTTATGGATACGCAGTATTTT. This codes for CASSQDLGLAFMDTQYF.

CDR3 protein: CASQDRGEPYTEAFF. CDR3 DNA sequence: TGTGCCAGTCAAGACAGGGGAGAACCCTACACTGAAGCTTTCTTT. The chain combines TRBV19 with TRBJ1-1, with 8 bases lining up with TRBD1. Germline V CDR1 and CDR2: LNHDA, SQIVND (reference sequence). With 8 bases clipped from V and 3 bases from J, the junction kept 11 bases outside the gene matches. The CDR3 is 15 amino acids.

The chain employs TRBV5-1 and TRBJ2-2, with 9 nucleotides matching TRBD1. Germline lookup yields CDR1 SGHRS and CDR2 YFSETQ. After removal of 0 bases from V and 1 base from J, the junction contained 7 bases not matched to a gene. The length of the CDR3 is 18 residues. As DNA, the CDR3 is TGCGCCAGCAGCTTGGTTGGGACAGGGTCCTTGAACACCGGGGAGCTGTTTTTT. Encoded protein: CASSLVGTGSLNTGELFF. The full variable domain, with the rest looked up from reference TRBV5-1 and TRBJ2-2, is KAGVTQTPRYLIKTRGQQVTLSCSPISGHRSVSWYQQTPGQGLQFLFEYFSETQRNKGNFPGRFSGRQFSNSRSEMNVSTLELGDSALYLCASSLVGTGSLNTGELFFGEGSRLTVL.

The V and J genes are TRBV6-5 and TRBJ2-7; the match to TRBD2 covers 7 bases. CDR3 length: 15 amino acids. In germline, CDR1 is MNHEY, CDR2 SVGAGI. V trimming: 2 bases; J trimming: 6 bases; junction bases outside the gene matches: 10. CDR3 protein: CASSYAREWAAEQYF. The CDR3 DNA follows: TGTGCCAGCAGTTACGCGCGGGAGTGGGCGGCCGAGCAGTACTTC.

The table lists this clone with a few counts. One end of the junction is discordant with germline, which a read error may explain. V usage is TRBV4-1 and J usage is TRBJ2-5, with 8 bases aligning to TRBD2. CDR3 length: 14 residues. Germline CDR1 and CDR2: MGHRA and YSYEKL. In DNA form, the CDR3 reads TGCGCCAGCAGCCAAGCGGGACTAGAAGAAACCCAGTACTTC. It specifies CASSQAGLEETQYF.

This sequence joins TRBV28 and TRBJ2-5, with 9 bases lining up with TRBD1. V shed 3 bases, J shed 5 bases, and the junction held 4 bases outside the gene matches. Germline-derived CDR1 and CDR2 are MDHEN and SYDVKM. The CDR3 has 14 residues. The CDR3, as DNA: TGTGCCAGCAGTTTGGGGACAGGGTGGGAGACCCAGTACTTC. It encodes CASSLGTGWETQYF.

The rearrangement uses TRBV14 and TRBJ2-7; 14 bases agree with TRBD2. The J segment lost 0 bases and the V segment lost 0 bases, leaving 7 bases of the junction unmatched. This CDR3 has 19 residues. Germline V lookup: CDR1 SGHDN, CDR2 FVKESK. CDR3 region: CASSQEFGTSGGPSYEQYF. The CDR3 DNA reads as TGTGCCAGCAGCCAAGAGTTCGGGACTAGCGGGGGCCCCTCCTACGAGCAGTACTTC.

The CDR3 DNA follows: TGTGCCAGCAGCCCGGACAGGACCCAGGGGTATGGCTACACCTTC. It is translated as CASSPDRTQGYGYTF. This chain connects TRBV5-4 to TRBJ1-2; 7 bases agree with TRBD1. The CDR3 has 15 residues. CDR1 is SGHNT and CDR2 is YYREEE in the germline V gene (reference sequence). The trim removed 4 bases at V and 5 bases at J, leaving 11 bases unmatched.

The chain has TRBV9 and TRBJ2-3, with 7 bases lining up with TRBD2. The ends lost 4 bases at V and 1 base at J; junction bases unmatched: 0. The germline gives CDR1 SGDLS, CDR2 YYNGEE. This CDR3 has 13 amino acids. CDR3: CASSTSGTDTQYF. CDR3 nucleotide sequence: TGTGCCAGCAGCACTAGCGGCACAGATACGCAGTATTTT.

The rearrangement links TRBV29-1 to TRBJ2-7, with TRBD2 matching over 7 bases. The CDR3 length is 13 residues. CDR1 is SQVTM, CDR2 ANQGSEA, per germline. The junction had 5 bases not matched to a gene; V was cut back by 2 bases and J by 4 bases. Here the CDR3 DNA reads TGCAGCGTTGAAACCGCGGGAGCATACGAGCAGTACTTC. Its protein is CSVETAGAYEQYF.

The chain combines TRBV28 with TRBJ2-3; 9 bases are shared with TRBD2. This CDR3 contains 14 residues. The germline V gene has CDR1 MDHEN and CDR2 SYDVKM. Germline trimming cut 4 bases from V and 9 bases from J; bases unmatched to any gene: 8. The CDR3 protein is CASSSSGIANTQYF. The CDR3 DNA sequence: TGTGCCAGCAGTTCTAGCGGGATAGCGAACACGCAGTATTTT.

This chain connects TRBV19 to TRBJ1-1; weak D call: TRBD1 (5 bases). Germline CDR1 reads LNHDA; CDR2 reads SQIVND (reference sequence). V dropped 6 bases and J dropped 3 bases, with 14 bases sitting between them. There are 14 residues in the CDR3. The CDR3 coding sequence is TGTGCCAGTAGCCGACAGCGGGGGGACACTGAAGCTTTCTTT. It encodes CASSRQRGDTEAFF.

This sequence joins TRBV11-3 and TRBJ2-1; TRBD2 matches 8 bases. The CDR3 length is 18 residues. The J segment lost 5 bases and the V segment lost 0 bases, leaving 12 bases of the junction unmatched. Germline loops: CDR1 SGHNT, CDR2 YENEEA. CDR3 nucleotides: TGTGCCAGCAGCTTAGATCGAGTGAGCGGGAGAGGGGACAATGAGCAGTTCTTC. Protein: CASSLDRVSGRGDNEQFF.

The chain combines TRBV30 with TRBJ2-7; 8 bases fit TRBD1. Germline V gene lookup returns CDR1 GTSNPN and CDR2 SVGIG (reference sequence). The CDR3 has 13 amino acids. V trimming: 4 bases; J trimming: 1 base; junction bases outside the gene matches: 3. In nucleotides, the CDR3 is TGTGCCTGGAAGAGGACAGGGTCCTACGAGCAGTACTTC. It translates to CAWKRTGSYEQYF.

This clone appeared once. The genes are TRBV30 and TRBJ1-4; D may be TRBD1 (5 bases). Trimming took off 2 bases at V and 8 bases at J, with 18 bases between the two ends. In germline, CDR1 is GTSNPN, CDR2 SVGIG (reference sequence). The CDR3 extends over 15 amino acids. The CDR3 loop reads CAWSSFGTREEKLFF. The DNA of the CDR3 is TGTGCCTGGAGTAGTTTCGGGACCCGGGAGGAAAAACTGTTTTTT.

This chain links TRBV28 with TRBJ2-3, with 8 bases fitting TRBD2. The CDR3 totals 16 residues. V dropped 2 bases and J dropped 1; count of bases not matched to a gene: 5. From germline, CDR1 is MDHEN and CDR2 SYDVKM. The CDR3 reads CASSLDLLAGTDTQYF. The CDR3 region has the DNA TGTGCCAGCAGTTTAGACCTACTAGCGGGCACAGATACGCAGTATTTT.

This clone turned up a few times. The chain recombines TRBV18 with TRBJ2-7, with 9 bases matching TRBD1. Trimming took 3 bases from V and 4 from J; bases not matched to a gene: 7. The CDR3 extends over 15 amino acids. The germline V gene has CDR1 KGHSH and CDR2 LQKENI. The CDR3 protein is CASSPEDRGVYEQYF. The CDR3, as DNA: TGTGCCAGCTCACCTGAGGACAGGGGAGTATACGAGCAGTACTTC.

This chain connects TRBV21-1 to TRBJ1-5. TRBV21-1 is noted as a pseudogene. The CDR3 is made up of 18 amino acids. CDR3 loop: CASSKGIGVSGRSQPQHF. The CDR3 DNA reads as TGTGCCAGCAGCAAAGGGATCGGGGTGTCCGGGAGAAGTCAGCCCCAGCATTTT.